One sample yielded the 23 T cell receptor beta chains listed below, sequenced in a study of blood T cell repertoires in COVID-19. Repertoires were generated with immunoSEQ multiplex PCR, while TCRdb's copy carries only in-frame clones and drops some. The sample has tens of thousands of clones; around nine tenths are singletons. The sequenced material came from peripheral blood. These receptors all come from a man aged 45 to 65 with acute or convalescent COVID-19.

The chain joins TRBV5-4 to TRBJ1-1; TRBD1 might be the D (5 bases). This CDR3 spans 14 amino acids. Germline lookup yields CDR1 SGHNT and CDR2 YYREEE (reference sequence). Trimming pared 0 bases from V and 6 bases from J, leaving 12 bases between. As DNA, the CDR3 is TGTGCCAGCAGCTTGGGGGGGGAGCGGGCTGAAGCTTTCTTT. Its protein product is CASSLGGERAEAFF.

The rearrangement uses TRBV5-1 and TRBJ1-1; D is perhaps TRBD1 (5 bases). The germline gives CDR1 SGHRS, CDR2 YFSETQ. The germline V and J ends were trimmed by 2 bases and 0 bases, with 11 bases remaining between them. CDR3 length: 15 amino acids. The DNA of the CDR3 is TGCGCCAGCAGCTTAGTCCAGGGCTTGAACACTGAAGCTTTCTTT. The encoded protein is CASSLVQGLNTEAFF.

J is TRBJ1-1 and V is TRBV28; TRBD1 aligns across 11 bases. Per germline, CDR1 MDHEN and CDR2 SYDVKM. Trimming took 5 bases from V and 10 from J; bases not matched to a gene: 6. This CDR3 has 13 amino acids. The CDR3 coding sequence is TGTGCCAGCAGTCCAGGGACAGGGGGGCGAGCTTTCTTT. Its translation: CASSPGTGGRAFF.

The gene calls are TRBV29-1 and TRBJ2-3; possibly TRBD2 for D (6 bases). Per germline, CDR1 SQVTM and CDR2 ANQGSEA. With 3 bases removed from V and 6 bases from J, the gap between germline ends came to 16 bases. This CDR3 has 14 residues. The CDR3 nucleotides are TGCAGCGTTGAGACTAGTTTAACTTCCGATACGCAGTATTTT. It translates to CSVETSLTSDTQYF.

V and J are TRBV4-1 and TRBJ2-7; TRBD1 aligns across 7 bases. The V segment lost 3 bases and the J segment 6 bases; nucleotides outside the gene matches: 2. The CDR3 is made up of 12 amino acids. Germline V CDR1 and CDR2: MGHRA, YSYEKL. Here the CDR3 reads CASSHTGVEQYF. The CDR3 DNA is TGCGCCAGCAGCCATACAGGGGTCGAGCAGTACTTC.

The V gene is TRBV19, the J gene TRBJ1-2; the D is unclear. Trimming took 4 bases from V and 4 from J, leaving 16 bases between them. This CDR3 comprises 15 residues. Germline V gene sequence: CDR1 LNHDA, CDR2 SQIVND (reference sequence). In DNA form, the CDR3 reads TGTGCCAGTAGTAGTAGAACTTCCAACCTCTATGGCTACACCTTC. It codes for CASSSRTSNLYGYTF.

The V and J genes are TRBV3-1 (or the pseudogene TRBV3-2) and TRBJ2-4; D may be TRBD1 (5 bases). The CDR3 runs to 11 residues. V was shortened by 1 base and J by 16 bases, with 11 bases between the two germline ends. Germline CDR1 reads LGHDT; CDR2 reads YNNKEL (reference sequence). The CDR3 DNA sequence: TGTGCCAGCAGCCAAGGCCCAGGGATTTACTTC. This gives the protein CASSQGPGIYF.

The chain has TRBV5-5 and TRBJ2-7, with 9 nucleotides matching TRBD2. CDR3 length equals 18 residues. Germline CDR1 is SGHKS and CDR2 is YYEKEE (reference sequence). V was pared by 3 bases and J by 3 bases, with 16 bases of the junction left unmatched. The CDR3 is CASSSRTGSGRGDYEQYF. In DNA, the CDR3 is TGTGCCAGCAGCTCCCGAACGGGTAGCGGGAGAGGAGACTACGAGCAGTACTTC.

This rearrangement joins TRBV7-3 to TRBJ2-3; a possible D gene is TRBD2 (6 bases). Germline assignment: CDR1 SGHTA and CDR2 FQGTGA. Trimming removed 5 bases from V and 5 bases from J, with 11 bases in between. The CDR3 is made up of 13 amino acids. CDR3 sequence (DNA): TGTGCCAGCAGCCCGGACTACGAAGATACGCAGTATTTT. It yields the protein CASSPDYEDTQYF.

The rearrangement joins TRBV29-1 to TRBJ2-5; D gene ambiguous. V was pared by 6 bases and J by 1 base, with 9 bases between. The CDR3 sequence is 12 residues long. Germline assignment: CDR1 SQVTM and CDR2 ANQGSEA. The CDR3 DNA follows: TGCAGCGTATTACAATTCCAAGAGACCCAGTACTTC. Its translation is CSVLQFQETQYF.

This clone appeared a single time. The chain joins TRBV7-9 to TRBJ2-3; 11 bases agree with TRBD2. CDR1 is SEHNR, CDR2 FQNEAQ, per germline (reference sequence). V was clipped by 5 bases and J by 6 bases; unmatched bases: 7. The CDR3 runs to 15 residues. CDR3 in DNA: TGTGCCAGCAGCCATAGCGGGAGGGCCGGGGATACGCAGTATTTT. Its translation: CASSHSGRAGDTQYF.

This clone was observed a few times. The gene calls are TRBV3-1 (or the pseudogene TRBV3-2) and TRBJ1-2, with a tentative D call TRBD1 (6 bases). The ends were cut back, 0 bases at V and 1 base at J, with 15 bases in the middle. The germline V gene encodes CDR1 LGHDT and CDR2 YNNKEL (reference sequence). The CDR3 runs to 17 residues. CDR3 region: CASSQESGGYSNYGYTF. The CDR3 region has the DNA TGTGCCAGCAGCCAAGAGAGCGGGGGCTACAGTAACTATGGCTACACCTTC.

The rearrangement uses TRBV5-1 and TRBJ2-1; TRBD1 is a possible D gene (5 bases). The germline V gene encodes CDR1 SGHRS and CDR2 YFSETQ. CDR3 length: 15 amino acids. Trimming took 0 bases from V and 0 from J, leaving 7 bases between them. The CDR3 DNA sequence: TGCGCCAGCAGCTTGGGGCAGGGCTCCTACAATGAGCAGTTCTTC. It encodes CASSLGQGSYNEQFF.

This rearrangement joins TRBV14 to TRBJ1-2; D might be TRBD1 (6 bases). The germline V and J ends were trimmed by 1 base and 5 bases, with 11 bases remaining between them. Germline V gene data show CDR1 as SGHDN and CDR2 as FVKESK. The CDR3 extends over 14 amino acids. The CDR3 DNA sequence: TGTGCCAGCAGCCAAGTCTCGCAGGGGTATGGCTACACCTTC. It is translated as CASSQVSQGYGYTF.

The chain combines TRBV7-6 with TRBJ2-5; 9 bases line up with TRBD2. After removal of 5 bases from V and 1 base from J, the junction contained 5 bases not matched to a gene. Germline values: CDR1 SGHVS, CDR2 FNYEAQ. This CDR3 region has 15 residues. In nucleotides, the CDR3 is TGTGCCAGCAGCCAAATAGCGGGGGTCCAAGAGACCCAGTACTTC. Amino acid sequence: CASSQIAGVQETQYF.

In its sample, this clone was seen once. The chain employs TRBV5-6 and TRBJ2-1; 8 nucleotides match TRBD1. The J segment lost 7 bases and the V segment lost 4 bases, leaving 13 bases of the junction unmatched. The CDR3 contains 16 residues. Germline V lookup: CDR1 SGHDT, CDR2 YYEEEE. The CDR3 nucleotides are TGTGCCAGCAGCAGTGGGGGGACAGGCGTGTGGAATGAGCAGTTCTTC. This encodes CASSSGGTGVWNEQFF.

The rearrangement joins TRBV29-1 to TRBJ2-3; D call uncertain. The CDR3 length is 16 residues. In germline, CDR1 is SQVTM, CDR2 ANQGSEA. Trimming cost V 0 bases and J 2 bases, with 15 bases left between them. DNA of the CDR3: TGCAGCGTTGAAGACGGCAACTACCAACTCACAGATACGCAGTATTTT. This gives the protein CSVEDGNYQLTDTQYF.

This clone has a single count. This chain connects TRBV4-3 to TRBJ1-1; D call uncertain. CDR1 is LGHNA and CDR2 is YSLEER in the germline V gene. This CDR3 is 14 amino acids long. Between the trimmed V and J ends, which lost 0 bases and 3 bases, there was a span of 8 bases. CDR3 sequence reads: CASSQDAGDTEAFF. In DNA, the CDR3 is TGCGCCAGCAGCCAAGACGCGGGTGACACTGAAGCTTTCTTT.

This rearrangement joins TRBV2 to TRBJ2-5; unclear D gene. V was clipped by 8 bases and J by 6 bases, with 13 bases between them. The length of the CDR3 is 12 residues. The germline V gene encodes CDR1 SNHLY and CDR2 FYNNEI. The CDR3: CASHPSVKTQYF. The CDR3 DNA is TGTGCCAGCCACCCTTCGGTGAAGACCCAGTACTTC.

V is TRBV18 and J is TRBJ2-1; D gene unclear. The germline V and J ends were trimmed by 3 bases and 5 bases, with 14 bases remaining between them. The CDR3 is 15 amino acids. From germline, CDR1 is KGHSH and CDR2 LQKENI. The CDR3 loop reads CASSPVGPAHNEQFF. CDR3 nucleotides: TGTGCCAGCTCACCCGTGGGCCCCGCCCACAATGAGCAGTTCTTC.

The chain recombines TRBV7-2 with TRBJ2-3, with D tentatively TRBD1 (5 bases). Germline loops: CDR1 SGHTA, CDR2 FQGNSA. The length of the CDR3 is 13 residues. Trimming removed 2 bases from V and 14 bases from J, with 17 bases in between. The CDR3 sequence: CASSLSMDTTAYF. The CDR3 region has the DNA TGTGCCAGCAGCTTATCGATGGACACGACAGCGTATTTT.

The gene calls are TRBV6-6 and TRBJ2-5; TRBD1 might be the D (6 bases). CDR3 size: 16 residues. Trimming cost V 6 bases and J 0 bases, with 17 bases left between them. Germline V gene sequence: CDR1 MNHNY, CDR2 SVGAGI (reference sequence). The CDR3 here is CASSRSSRGNQETQYF. For the CDR3, the DNA is TGTGCCAGCAGCCGATCTTCGAGGGGGAACCAAGAGACCCAGTACTTC.

The chain recombines TRBV4-1 with TRBJ2-2, with TRBD2 matching over 8 bases. The CDR3 length is 18 residues. The germline V gene encodes CDR1 MGHRA and CDR2 YSYEKL. V trimming: 0 bases; J trimming: 2 bases; junction bases outside the gene matches: 8. The CDR3 reads CASSQERSAGANTGELFF. The CDR3, as DNA: TGCGCCAGCAGCCAAGAACGGTCAGCGGGAGCAAACACCGGGGAGCTGTTTTTT.